What follows are 27 T cell receptor beta chains derived from one specimen sequenced in a study of T cell repertoires in cytomegalovirus infection. No antigens are known for them. In TCRdb, the reads were re-called with MiXCR into one record per CDR3 protein. Of hundreds of thousands of distinct CDR3 sequences in the sample, about 33% were seen once. Sequenced here: cultured PBMCs, sampled from culture after CMV antigen stimulation. Receptor source: a human donor in good health (CMV status not recorded). Some clones in this sample may be carry-over from other donors' samples.

The chain links TRBV6-9 to TRBJ2-7, with D possibly being TRBD1 (7 bases). V lost 3 bases and J lost 3, with 18 bases in between. CDR1 MNHGY and CDR2 SVAAGI come from the germline V gene. There are 16 residues in the CDR3. CDR3 sequence: CASSYTGVTGIYEQYF. Here the CDR3 DNA reads TGTGCCAGCAGTTACACGGGAGTGACAGGGATCTACGAGCAGTACTTC.

This clonotype was seen repeatedly, ten times or more. The CDR3 loop is CASSLALKKLAGVHEQYF. In DNA form, the CDR3 reads TGTGCCAGCAGCTTAGCCCTCAAAAAACTAGCGGGAGTCCACGAGCAGTACTTC. This chain uses TRBV7-8 with TRBJ2-7; 11 bases fit TRBD2. Germline CDR1 reads SGHVS; CDR2 reads FQNEAQ. V was pared by 0 bases and J by 5 bases, with 12 bases of the junction left unmatched. The CDR3 extends over 18 amino acids. Full variable domain (outside the CDR3, taken from reference TRBV7-8 and TRBJ2-7): GAGVSQSPRYKVAKRGQDVALRCDPISGHVSLFWYQQALGQGPEFLTYFQNEAQLDKSGLPSDRFFAERPEGSVSTLKIQRTQQEDSAVYLCASSLALKKLAGVHEQYFGPGTRLTVT.

This chain joins TRBV5-4 and TRBJ2-3; TRBD2 agrees at 9 bases. Germline V gene lookup returns CDR1 SGHNT and CDR2 YYREEE (reference sequence). This CDR3 contains 17 residues. Losses at the gene ends were 4 bases for V and 3 bases for J; bases not matched to a gene: 12. CDR3 nucleotide sequence: TGTGCCAGCAGCGGGGCCGTAGCGGGAGTGTGGACAGATACGCAGTATTTT. Its protein product is CASSGAVAGVWTDTQYF.

This clonotype is judged medium-sized (0.01 to 0.1%). J is TRBJ2-1 and V is TRBV6-1; weak D call: TRBD1 (6 bases). V was shortened by 6 bases and J by 7 bases, with 10 bases between the two germline ends. This CDR3 region has 12 residues. The V gene's germline CDR1 is MNHNS and CDR2 SASEGT. DNA of the CDR3: TGTGCCAGCAGATCACAGGGAAATGAGCAGTTCTTC. Its translation: CASRSQGNEQFF.

CDR3 residues: CASSFYLTDTQYF. Here the CDR3 DNA reads TGTGCCAGCAGCTTTTACCTCACAGATACGCAGTATTTT. The rearrangement uses TRBV7-9 and TRBJ2-3; no clear D. The CDR3 consists of 13 residues. The V end lost 3 bases, the J end lost 2 bases, and 6 bases lay between the germline ends. The germline gives CDR1 SEHNR, CDR2 FQNEAQ (reference sequence).

The rearrangement joins TRBV11-3 to TRBJ2-1, with 10 bases that match TRBD2. V gave up 3 bases and J gave up 10 bases; unmatched junction bases: 30. Germline assignment: CDR1 SGHNT and CDR2 YENEEA. This CDR3 has 22 residues. The DNA for the CDR3 is TGTGCCAGCAGCTTTTCCTTGCCGGTTAGTCTAGCGGGAGTCCCTCCTGGGGAGGAGCAGTTCTTC. Translation gives CASSFSLPVSLAGVPPGEEQFF. The complete variable domain, with remaining parts taken from reference TRBV11-3 and TRBJ2-1, reads EAGVVQSPRYKIIEKKQPVAFWCNPISGHNTLYWYLQNLGQGPELLIRYENEEAVDDSQLPKDRFSAERLKGVDSTLKIQPAELGDSAVYLCASSFSLPVSLAGVPPGEEQFFGPGTRLTVL.

The chain links TRBV7-2 to TRBJ1-6, with D unresolved. CDR1 and CDR2 from the germline V gene are SGHTA and FQGNSA. V was pared by 5 bases and J by 7 bases, with 6 bases between. CDR3 length: 12 amino acids. The DNA for the CDR3 is TGTGCCAGCAGCCGGGGAAATTCACCCCTCCACTTT. This encodes CASSRGNSPLHF. Full variable domain (remainder filled in from reference TRBV7-2 and TRBJ1-6): GAGVSQSPSNKVTEKGKDVELRCDPISGHTALYWYRQSLGQGLEFLIYFQGNSAPDKSGLPSDRFSAERTGGSVSTLTIQRTQQEDSAVYLCASSRGNSPLHFGNGTRLTVT.

The rearrangement links TRBV20-1 to TRBJ2-1, with 8 bases aligning to TRBD2. The V gene's germline CDR1 is DFQATT and CDR2 SNEGSKA (reference sequence). The CDR3 length is 15 residues. Trimming at V came to 1 base and at J to 9 bases, leaving 11 bases not matched to a gene. Here the CDR3 DNA reads TGCAGTGCTAGAGTGCGGGGACTAGGGTTGGGTGAGCAGTTCTTC. This gives the protein CSARVRGLGLGEQFF.

This chain links TRBV7-8 with TRBJ2-5, with 7 positions matching TRBD1. Germline values: CDR1 SGHVS, CDR2 FQNEAQ. The CDR3 consists of 13 residues. V shed 3 bases and J 5 bases; nucleotides not matched to a gene: 3. CDR3 sequence (DNA): TGTGCCAGCAGCTTGACAGGGCCGGAGACCCAGTACTTC. Translating it yields CASSLTGPETQYF. The full variable domain, completed using reference TRBV7-8 and TRBJ2-5, is GAGVSQSPRYKVAKRGQDVALRCDPISGHVSLFWYQQALGQGPEFLTYFQNEAQLDKSGLPSDRFFAERPEGSVSTLKIQRTQQEDSAVYLCASSLTGPETQYFGPGTRLLVL.

The rearrangement joins TRBV7-2 to TRBJ2-1; the match to TRBD2 covers 15 bases. Germline lookup yields CDR1 SGHTA and CDR2 FQGNSA. Unmatched junction bases numbered 3, after V lost 4 bases and J lost 8 bases. The CDR3 runs to 15 residues. The CDR3 region is CASSSGLAGGDEQFF. CDR3 nucleotide sequence: TGTGCCAGCAGCTCGGGACTAGCGGGAGGCGATGAGCAGTTCTTC.

The rearrangement uses TRBV28 and TRBJ2-1; weak D call: TRBD1 (5 bases). The CDR3 totals 12 residues. Germline V gives CDR1 MDHEN, CDR2 SYDVKM. V lost 3 bases and J 10 bases, leaving 10 bases between the germline ends. DNA for the CDR3: TGTGCCAGCAGTTTCCAGGGTTCGGAGCAGTTCTTC. Protein product: CASSFQGSEQFF.

The table lists this clonotype with many counts. The V call is TRBV7-2, the J call TRBJ1-5; TRBD1 agrees at 9 bases. V shed 5 bases, J shed 6 bases, and the junction held 8 bases outside the gene matches. Germline assignment: CDR1 SGHTA and CDR2 FQGNSA. CDR3 size: 15 residues. CDR3 sequence (DNA): TGTGCCAGCAGCCTAGGACAGGGGCGGACTCAGCCCCAGCATTTT. Its translation: CASSLGQGRTQPQHF.

The gene calls are TRBV7-2 and TRBJ2-3, with 9 positions matching TRBD2. Losses at the gene ends were 6 bases for V and 5 bases for J; bases not matched to a gene: 12. The CDR3 runs 16 residues. Germline V lookup: CDR1 SGHTA, CDR2 FQGNSA. The CDR3 spells CASSYGGGLAQDTQYF. CDR3 bases: TGTGCCAGCAGTTATGGAGGGGGACTAGCACAAGATACGCAGTATTTT.

The chain couples TRBV7-8 to TRBJ2-7; D gene unclear. V dropped 2 bases and J dropped 0 bases, with 8 bases sitting between them. Germline assignment: CDR1 SGHVS and CDR2 FQNEAQ. CDR3 length equals 14 residues. The CDR3 loop is CASSLRKSSYEQYV. For the CDR3, the DNA is TGTGCCAGCAGCTTAAGGAAGAGCTCCTACGAGCAGTACGTC.

This clonotype was recorded at least ten times. The chain employs TRBV4-2 and TRBJ2-7, with 8 bases identical to TRBD2. The CDR3 consists of 15 residues. The germline gives CDR1 LGHNA, CDR2 YNFKEQ. After removal of 0 bases from V and 4 bases from J, the junction contained 5 bases not matched to a gene. The CDR3 is CASSQEYGRDYEQYF. CDR3 DNA sequence: TGTGCCAGCAGCCAAGAGTACGGGAGGGATTACGAGCAGTACTTC.

This CDR3 reads CASRPGTSGPYEQYF. CDR3 coding DNA: TGTGCCAGCAGACCCGGGACTAGCGGGCCCTACGAGCAGTACTTC. J is TRBJ2-7 and V is TRBV7-9; TRBD2 matches at 12 bases. CDR1 SEHNR and CDR2 FQNEAQ come from the germline V gene (reference sequence). CDR3 length: 15 residues. V was clipped by 6 bases and J by 2 bases; unmatched bases: 5.

The chain carries TRBV28 and TRBJ2-1, with TRBD2 identical over 9 bases. The germline V gene has CDR1 MDHEN and CDR2 SYDVKM. There are 15 residues in the CDR3. The ends lost 6 bases at V and 7 bases at J; junction bases unmatched: 10. In DNA form, the CDR3 reads TGTGCCAGCAGCCCGACTGCGGGAGGGAAGAATGAGCAGTTCTTC. Residues: CASSPTAGGKNEQFF.

This clonotype was found a few times. The chain links TRBV6-4 to TRBJ1-1; perhaps TRBD1 as D (5 bases). Between the trimmed V and J ends, which lost 5 bases and 1 base, there was a span of 8 bases. There are 13 residues in the CDR3. Germline values: CDR1 MRHNA, CDR2 SNTAGT. CDR3: CASSKTGNTEAFF. The CDR3 DNA reads TGTGCCAGCAGTAAAACAGGGAACACTGAAGCTTTCTTT.

This clonotype was seen a handful of times. The chain is built from TRBV7-2 and TRBJ2-2; a weak D match, TRBD2 (6 bases). Germline V gene data show CDR1 as SGHTA and CDR2 as FQGNSA. This CDR3 is built from 15 residues. V was trimmed by 6 bases and J by 0 bases, leaving 11 bases between them. The DNA for the CDR3 is TGTGCCAGCAGACCAGCGGGCACGAACACCGGGGAGCTGTTTTTT. Translation gives CASRPAGTNTGELFF. The complete variable domain, with remaining parts taken from reference TRBV7-2 and TRBJ2-2, reads GAGVSQSPSNKVTEKGKDVELRCDPISGHTALYWYRQSLGQGLEFLIYFQGNSAPDKSGLPSDRFSAERTGGSVSTLTIQRTQQEDSAVYLCASRPAGTNTGELFFGEGSRLTVL.

This clonotype has only a few counts. V usage is TRBV6-6 and J usage is TRBJ2-1; D remains ambiguous. Trimming took 7 bases from V and 4 from J, leaving 14 bases between them. From germline, CDR1 is MNHNY and CDR2 SVGAGI (reference sequence). This CDR3 spans 14 amino acids. The CDR3: CASTIQGLYNEQFF. In DNA form, the CDR3 reads TGTGCCAGCACCATACAAGGGTTATACAATGAGCAGTTCTTC.

This clonotype was recorded once. This rearrangement joins TRBV2 to TRBJ1-4; D unresolved. The CDR3 runs 14 residues. From germline, CDR1 is SNHLY and CDR2 FYNNEI. V lost 8 bases and J 2 bases, leaving 12 bases between the germline ends. CDR3: CASESVRTNEKLFF. CDR3 nucleotide sequence: TGTGCCAGCGAGTCGGTTAGGACTAATGAAAAACTGTTTTTT. The variable domain in full, with the rest retrieved from reference TRBV2 and TRBJ1-4, is EPEVTQTPSHQVTQMGQEVILRCVPISNHLYFYWYRQILGQKVEFLVSFYNNEISEKSEIFDDQFSVERPDGSNFTLKIRSTKLEDSAMYFCASESVRTNEKLFFGSGTQLSVL.

The J gene is TRBJ2-7, the V gene TRBV11-2; 11 bases line up with TRBD2. CDR3 length: 15 amino acids. Trimming at V came to 1 base and at J to 6 bases, leaving 5 bases not matched to a gene. The germline V gene has CDR1 SGHAT and CDR2 FQNNGV. This CDR3 is CASSLALAGAGEQYV. The DNA of the CDR3 is TGTGCCAGCAGCTTAGCACTAGCGGGAGCCGGCGAGCAGTACGTC.

This chain links TRBV7-2 with TRBJ2-7, with 7 bases matching TRBD2. V gave up 3 bases and J gave up 2 bases; unmatched junction bases: 7. Germline loops: CDR1 SGHTA, CDR2 FQGNSA. This CDR3 is built from 15 residues. The CDR3 DNA is TGTGCCAGCAGCTTTAATAGCGGGCCCCCCTACGAGCAGTACTTC. Translation gives CASSFNSGPPYEQYF.

This chain connects TRBV7-2 to TRBJ2-1; 10 nucleotides agree with TRBD2. The CDR3 has 15 amino acids. V was pared by 1 base and J by 12 bases, with 9 bases of the junction left unmatched. The V gene's germline CDR1 is SGHTA and CDR2 FQGNSA. The DNA for the CDR3 is TGTGCCAGCAGCTTAGAGGCTAGCGGGAGCTACGGGCAGTTCTTC. This encodes CASSLEASGSYGQFF.

This clonotype was counted many times. CDR3 protein: CASSAGTGAYNEQFF. CDR3 DNA: TGTGCCAGCAGCGCCGGGACAGGGGCCTACAATGAGCAGTTCTTC. The chain uses TRBV7-2 and TRBJ2-1; the match to TRBD1 covers 10 bases. V lost 5 bases, J lost 2 bases, and 3 bases stayed unmatched. The germline V gene has CDR1 SGHTA and CDR2 FQGNSA. This CDR3 spans 15 amino acids.

The table lists this clonotype with a few counts. CDR3 DNA sequence: TGTGCCAGCAATGAACCAGGGTCCAGTTTTGAAGCTTTCTTT. It is translated as CASNEPGSSFEAFF. The chain recombines TRBV28 with TRBJ1-1; perhaps TRBD1 as D (5 bases). The CDR3 sequence is 14 residues long. Trimming took off 7 bases at V and 7 bases at J, with 19 bases between the two ends. CDR1 and CDR2 (germline): MDHEN, SYDVKM.

The V and J genes are TRBV6-8 and TRBJ2-1; 9 bases align to TRBD2. Trimming at V came to 3 bases and at J to 10 bases, leaving 4 bases not matched to a gene. The CDR3 spans 13 residues. Per the germline V gene, CDR1 is MNHGY and CDR2 is SAAAGT. The CDR3 spells CASSYGGRDEQFF. In DNA form, the CDR3 reads TGTGCCAGCAGTTATGGCGGGAGGGACGAGCAGTTCTTC.